This TCR beta chain was captured by sequencing in a study of response to subunit inactivated influenza vaccine. General study points: Authors suggested that a seasonal influenza vaccination recruits few new T cells each time.

There are a few counts of this clonotype. Antigen: not known. In germline, CDR1 is LGHNA, CDR2 YNFKEQ. Unmatched junction bases numbered 2, after V lost 0 bases and J lost 4 bases. This CDR3 is 15 amino acids long. TCRdb re-derived calls from the RT-PCR reads in MiXCR, one entry per CDR3 protein. The profile shows about 520,000 distinct CDR3 sequences, approximately 10% of them singletons. The chain recombines TRBV4-2 with TRBJ2-1; TRBD1 matches 8 bases. This receptor was identified in a man aged 50 or older who received an inactivated influenza vaccine. Sequences were derived from PBMCs from blood, sampled about 6 weeks after vaccination. The CDR3, as DNA: TGTGCCAGCAGCCAAGACTGGGACAGGTACAATGAGCAGTTCTTC. The encoded protein is CASSQDWDRYNEQFF.